A single sample is the source of the 18 T cell receptor beta chains below, sequenced in a study of blood T cells in healthy people across ages. For the second PCR, which ran for roughly 7 to 11 cycles, a sample-barcoded 5' primer and a J-beta primer mix were used. TCRdb analysed the 5' RACE reads with MiXCR anew, one entry per CDR3 protein. The table includes roughly 900,000 distinct CDR3 sequences, under 35% detected once. The sequenced sample was blood. The source is a woman aged 80 or older in good health.

The chain combines TRBV7-2 with TRBJ1-1, with no clear D. CDR1 is SGHTA, CDR2 FQGNSA, per germline. The CDR3 consists of 14 residues. The ends were cut back, 3 bases at V and 4 bases at J, with 12 bases in the middle. The DNA for the CDR3 is TGTGCCAGCAGCTTGTACTATCAGAGCACTGAAGCTTTCTTT. Its protein product is CASSLYYQSTEAFF.

In this sample, this clonotype turned up a few times. This chain links TRBV6-6 with TRBJ1-1; D remains unclear. The V gene's germline CDR1 is MNHNY and CDR2 SVGAGI (reference sequence). V lost 0 bases and J lost 1, with 6 bases in between. The CDR3 runs to 14 residues. CDR3 in DNA: TGTGCCAGCAGTTACTCCCGCGGGAACACTGAAGCTTTCTTT. Amino acids: CASSYSRGNTEAFF.

This clonotype showed up just once. This sequence joins TRBV7-2 and TRBJ1-2, with D unresolved. From germline, CDR1 is SGHTA and CDR2 FQGNSA. V gave up 4 bases and J gave up 2 bases, with 8 bases separating them. The CDR3 has 13 residues. CDR3 DNA: TGTGCCAGCAGCTCTTGGTCGAACTATGGCTACACCTTC. It translates to CASSSWSNYGYTF.

The chain recombines TRBV20-1 with TRBJ2-1, with 12 bases lining up with TRBD1. In germline, CDR1 is DFQATT, CDR2 SNEGSKA (reference sequence). With 5 bases clipped from V and 9 bases from J, the junction kept 11 bases outside the gene matches. This CDR3 contains 15 residues. For the CDR3, the DNA is TGCAGTGCTCCAATGATTGGGACAGGGGGCTTTGAGCAGTTCTTC. Its protein is CSAPMIGTGGFEQFF.

The chain recombines TRBV5-5 with TRBJ1-6; 7 bases fit TRBD1. The CDR3 length is 14 residues. CDR1 SGHKS and CDR2 YYEKEE come from the germline V gene (reference sequence). With 4 bases clipped from V and 7 bases from J, the junction kept 5 bases outside the gene matches. The CDR3 loop reads CASSGGTVNSPLHF. CDR3 DNA: TGTGCCAGCAGCGGAGGGACAGTCAATTCACCCCTCCACTTT.

The CDR3 bases are TGTGCCAGCAGCAAACTGTATAGCAATCAGCCCCAGCATTTT. It is translated as CASSKLYSNQPQHF. V and J are TRBV21-1 and TRBJ1-5. TRBV21-1 counts as a pseudogene. The CDR3 is 14 residues long.

V is TRBV6-2 or TRBV6-3 and J is TRBJ2-1; TRBD2 aligns across 7 bases. The CDR3 contains 15 residues. V was pared by 4 bases and J by 6 bases, with 9 bases of the junction left unmatched. The germline V gene encodes CDR1 MNHEY and CDR2 SVGEGT. The CDR3 DNA reads TGTGCCAGCAGTTTTGTGGGACTAACGACCAATGAGCAGTTCTTC. Amino acid sequence: CASSFVGLTTNEQFF.

This clonotype was seen a handful of times. The genes are TRBV6-4 and TRBJ2-2; D might be TRBD1 (6 bases). The CDR3 sequence is 14 residues long. V dropped 4 bases and J dropped 0 bases, with 6 bases sitting between them. The germline V gene encodes CDR1 MRHNA and CDR2 SNTAGT. CDR3 protein: CASSGQANTGELFF. The CDR3 region has the DNA TGTGCCAGCAGTGGACAGGCGAACACCGGGGAGCTGTTTTTT.

The chain employs TRBV7-9 and TRBJ1-1, with 7 nucleotides matching TRBD1. Per the germline V gene, CDR1 is SEHNR and CDR2 is FQNEAQ (reference sequence). V gave up 3 bases and J gave up 1 base; unmatched junction bases: 5. The CDR3 is made up of 15 amino acids. CDR3 sequence reads: CASSLTGTANTEAFF. As DNA, the CDR3 is TGTGCCAGCAGCTTGACCGGGACAGCGAACACTGAAGCTTTCTTT. The full variable domain, completed using reference TRBV7-9 and TRBJ1-1, is DTGVSQNPRHKITKRGQNVTFRCDPISEHNRLYWYRQTLGQGPEFLTYFQNEAQLEKSRLLSDRFSAERPKGSFSTLEIQRTEQGDSAMYLCASSLTGTANTEAFFGQGTRLTVV.

The chain uses TRBV5-5 and TRBJ2-4; 8 bases line up with TRBD1. The germline V gene encodes CDR1 SGHKS and CDR2 YYEKEE (reference sequence). CDR3 length: 14 residues. J gave up 15 bases and V 4 bases, and 15 bases lay outside the gene matches. The CDR3 spells CASSPGTGAYERYF. DNA of the CDR3: TGTGCCAGCAGCCCGGGGACAGGAGCCTACGAGCGGTACTTC.

The chain carries TRBV7-2 and TRBJ2-6, with D perhaps TRBD1 (5 bases). V gave up 5 bases and J gave up 0 bases, with 11 bases separating them. Germline CDR1 SGHTA, CDR2 FQGNSA. The CDR3 totals 16 residues. The CDR3, as DNA: TGTGCCAGCAGCCCTGGGGCCTTCTCTGGGGCCAACGTCCTGACTTTC. Protein: CASSPGAFSGANVLTF.

This clonotype was seen many times. This chain uses TRBV6-6 with TRBJ2-7, with D unclear. This CDR3 is 13 amino acids long. Per germline, CDR1 MNHNY and CDR2 SVGAGI (reference sequence). V gave up 3 bases and J gave up 6 bases, with 12 bases separating them. The CDR3 bases are TGTGCCAGCAGTTATGAGGCGAGTCGCGAGCAGTACTTC. It encodes CASSYEASREQYF.

Ten or more counts support this clonotype. The V gene is TRBV4-3, the J gene TRBJ2-7; 8 positions match TRBD2. The length of the CDR3 is 14 residues. Germline CDR1 LGHNA, CDR2 YSLEER. Germline trimming cut 1 base from V and 6 bases from J; bases unmatched to any gene: 5. As DNA, the CDR3 is TGCGCCAGCAGCCAAGGGGGGACTAGTACCGAGCAGTACTTC. It encodes CASSQGGTSTEQYF.

Remarks on this clonotype: With a much larger clone just one base away, this may be a read error. No conserved phenylalanine or tryptophan is present at the end of the CDR3, so a read error is the likely explanation. The rearrangement joins TRBV6-1 to TRBJ2-2; TRBD1 agrees at 7 bases. Germline CDR1 and CDR2: MNHNS and SASEGT. This CDR3 is built from 14 residues. V was pared by 6 bases and J by 3 bases, with 4 bases of the junction left unmatched. The DNA for the CDR3 is TGTGCCAGCAGCCGAGACAGGGACACCGGGGAGCTGTTTTTG. This gives the protein CASSRDRDTGELFL.

This clonotype was counted only a few times. A much larger clone sits a single nucleotide away, making a read error possible. The chain uses TRBV7-2 and TRBJ2-7; possibly TRBD1 for D (5 bases). Germline V gene lookup returns CDR1 SGHTA and CDR2 FQGNSA. V was shortened by 2 bases and J by 7 bases, with 15 bases between the two germline ends. The length of the CDR3 is 14 residues. Here the CDR3 reads CASSLNRQVNEQYF. DNA of the CDR3: TGTGCCAGCAGCTTAAACAGGCAGGTCAATGAGCAGTACTTC.

Many counts were recorded for this clonotype. This chain links TRBV3-1 with TRBJ2-1; 7 bases are a match to TRBD2. This CDR3 spans 13 amino acids. The germline V gene encodes CDR1 LGHDT and CDR2 YNNKEL (reference sequence). V gave up 1 base and J gave up 12 bases; unmatched junction bases: 6. The CDR3 DNA is TGTGCCAGCAGCCAAGTATTGCGCGGGGGGCAGTTCTTC. Protein product: CASSQVLRGGQFF.

This clonotype was seen a handful of times. V is TRBV3-1 and J is TRBJ2-3; D gene ambiguous. Germline loops: CDR1 LGHDT, CDR2 YNNKEL (reference sequence). This CDR3 is 16 amino acids long. V was shortened by 5 bases and J by 2 bases, with 17 bases between the two germline ends. This CDR3 is CASSYRRRTPTDTQYF. As DNA, the CDR3 is TGTGCCAGCAGCTACCGGCGAAGGACGCCCACAGATACGCAGTATTTT.

CDR3 bases: TGTGCCAGTAGTAAGCCTTCGGTCAATGAGCAGTACTTC. Encoded protein: CASSKPSVNEQYF. The chain employs TRBV19 and TRBJ2-5, with no clear D. Germline V gives CDR1 LNHDA, CDR2 SQIVND (reference sequence). Trimming took off 4 bases at V and 11 bases at J, with 17 bases between the two ends. The CDR3 consists of 13 residues.